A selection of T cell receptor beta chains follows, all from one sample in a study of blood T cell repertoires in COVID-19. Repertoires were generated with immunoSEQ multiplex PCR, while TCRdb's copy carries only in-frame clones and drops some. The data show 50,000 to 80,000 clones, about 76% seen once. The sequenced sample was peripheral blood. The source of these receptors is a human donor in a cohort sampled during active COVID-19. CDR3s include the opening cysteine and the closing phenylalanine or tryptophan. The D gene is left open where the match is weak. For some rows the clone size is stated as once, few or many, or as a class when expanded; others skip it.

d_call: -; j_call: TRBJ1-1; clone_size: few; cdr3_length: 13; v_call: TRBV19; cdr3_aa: CASRTTVNTEAFF; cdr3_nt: TGTGCCAGTAGGACGACAGTCAACACTGAAGCTTTCTTT
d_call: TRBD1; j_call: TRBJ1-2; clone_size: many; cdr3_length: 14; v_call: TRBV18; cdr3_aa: CASSPGAGTDGYTF; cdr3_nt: TGTGCCAGCTCACCAGGGGCCGGGACAGATGGCTACACCTTC
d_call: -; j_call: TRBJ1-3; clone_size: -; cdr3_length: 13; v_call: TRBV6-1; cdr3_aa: CASSEARAGTIYF; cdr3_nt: TGTGCCAGCAGTGAAGCGCGGGCGGGCACCATATATTTT
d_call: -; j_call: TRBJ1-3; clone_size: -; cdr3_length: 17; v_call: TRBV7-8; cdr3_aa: CASSLGLGDISGNTIYF; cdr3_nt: TGTGCCAGCAGCTTAGGTCTGGGCGATATCTCTGGAAACACCATATATTTT
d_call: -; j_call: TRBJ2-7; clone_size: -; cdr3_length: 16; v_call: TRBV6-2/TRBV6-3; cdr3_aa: CASSPSREISIRKQYF; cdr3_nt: TGTGCCAGCAGCCCCAGCCGGGAAATAAGCATCCGCAAGCAGTACTTC
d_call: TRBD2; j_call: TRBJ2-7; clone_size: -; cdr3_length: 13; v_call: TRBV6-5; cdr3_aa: CASRSGGSYEQYF; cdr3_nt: TGTGCCAGCAGAAGCGGGGGCTCCTACGAGCAGTACTTC
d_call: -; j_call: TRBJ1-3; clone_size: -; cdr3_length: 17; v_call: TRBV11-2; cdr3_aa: CASSLDLSGGAGNTIYF; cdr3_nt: TGTGCCAGCAGCTTAGATTTGTCGGGAGGCGCTGGAAACACCATATATTTT
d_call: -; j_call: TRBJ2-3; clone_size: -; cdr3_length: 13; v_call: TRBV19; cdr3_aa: CASRETGRDTQYF; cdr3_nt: TGTGCCAGTAGGGAGACAGGTAGGGATACGCAGTATTTT
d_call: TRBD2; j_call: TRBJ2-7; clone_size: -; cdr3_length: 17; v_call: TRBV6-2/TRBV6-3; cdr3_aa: CASSYDHKRGATYEQYF; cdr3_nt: TGTGCCAGCAGTTACGACCATAAGCGGGGGGCCACCTACGAGCAGTACTTC
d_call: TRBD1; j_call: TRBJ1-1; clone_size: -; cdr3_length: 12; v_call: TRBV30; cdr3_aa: CASRTGGLVAFF; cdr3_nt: TGTGCCAGTAGGACAGGGGGTTTGGTAGCTTTCTTT
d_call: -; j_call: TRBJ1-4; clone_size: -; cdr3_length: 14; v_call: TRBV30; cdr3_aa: CAWSVGGAGEKLFF; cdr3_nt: TGTGCCTGGAGTGTAGGGGGGGCCGGTGAAAAACTGTTTTTT
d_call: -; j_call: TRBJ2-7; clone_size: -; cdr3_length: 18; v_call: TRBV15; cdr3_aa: CATSRDYGTTSFFYEQYF; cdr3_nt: TGTGCCACCAGCAGAGATTACGGCACAACTAGTTTTTTCTACGAGCAGTACTTC
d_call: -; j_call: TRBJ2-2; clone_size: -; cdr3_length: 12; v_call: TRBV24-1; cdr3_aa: CATTRNTGELFF; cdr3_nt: TGTGCCACCACCAGGAACACCGGGGAGCTGTTTTTT
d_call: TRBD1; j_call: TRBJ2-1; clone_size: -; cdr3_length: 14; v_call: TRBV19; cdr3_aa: CASNRDRASSEQFF; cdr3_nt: TGTGCCAGTAACCGGGACAGGGCTAGTAGTGAGCAGTTCTTC
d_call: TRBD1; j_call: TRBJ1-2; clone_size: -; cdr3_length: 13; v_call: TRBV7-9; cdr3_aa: CASSPQGIYGYTF; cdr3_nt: TGTGCCAGCAGCCCACAGGGGATCTATGGCTACACCTTC
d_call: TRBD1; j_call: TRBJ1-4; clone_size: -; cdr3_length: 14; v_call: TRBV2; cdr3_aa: CASSEGQGNEKLFF; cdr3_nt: TGTGCCAGCAGCGAGGGACAGGGTAATGAAAAACTGTTTTTT
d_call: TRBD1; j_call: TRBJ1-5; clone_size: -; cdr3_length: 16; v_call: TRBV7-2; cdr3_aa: CASSFGVGQANQPQHF; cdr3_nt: TGTGCCAGCAGCTTTGGCGTCGGACAGGCCAATCAGCCCCAGCATTTT
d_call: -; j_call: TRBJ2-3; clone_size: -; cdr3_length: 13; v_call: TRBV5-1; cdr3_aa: CASSEGGTDTQYF; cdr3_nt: TGCGCCAGCAGCGAGGGGGGCACAGATACGCAGTATTTT
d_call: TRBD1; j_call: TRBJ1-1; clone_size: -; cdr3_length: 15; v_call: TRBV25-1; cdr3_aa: CASSGTGTVNTEAFF; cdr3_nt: TGTGCCAGCAGTGGAACCGGGACAGTAAACACTGAAGCTTTCTTT
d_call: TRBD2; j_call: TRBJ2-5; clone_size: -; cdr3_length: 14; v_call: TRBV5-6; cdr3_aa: CASSLAGGEETQYF; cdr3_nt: TGTGCCAGCAGCTTAGCGGGGGGTGAAGAGACCCAGTACTTC
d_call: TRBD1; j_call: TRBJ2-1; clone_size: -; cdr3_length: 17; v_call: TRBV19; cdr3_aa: CASRTTGSSSSYNEQFF; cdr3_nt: TGTGCCAGTAGGACGACAGGGTCCTCCAGCTCCTACAATGAGCAGTTCTTC
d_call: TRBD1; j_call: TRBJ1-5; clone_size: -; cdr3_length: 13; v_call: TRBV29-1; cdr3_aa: CSVATGVDQPQHF; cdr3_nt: TGCAGCGTTGCGACAGGGGTCGATCAGCCCCAGCATTTT
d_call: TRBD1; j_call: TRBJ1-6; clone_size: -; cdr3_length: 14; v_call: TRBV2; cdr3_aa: CASSQDRGNSPLHF; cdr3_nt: TGTGCCAGCAGCCAGGACAGGGGTAATTCACCCCTCCACTTT
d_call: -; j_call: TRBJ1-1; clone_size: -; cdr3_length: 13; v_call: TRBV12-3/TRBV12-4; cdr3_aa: CASSFQGNTEAFF; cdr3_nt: TGTGCCAGCAGTTTTCAGGGGAACACTGAAGCTTTCTTT
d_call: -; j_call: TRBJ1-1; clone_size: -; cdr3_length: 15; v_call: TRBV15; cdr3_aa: CATSRDDRPGVRAFF; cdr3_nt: TGTGCCACCAGCAGAGATGATCGGCCCGGGGTGCGGGCTTTCTTT
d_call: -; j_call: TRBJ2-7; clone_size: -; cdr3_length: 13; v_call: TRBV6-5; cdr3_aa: CASRLREIYEQYF; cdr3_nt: TGTGCCAGCAGATTAAGGGAGATCTACGAGCAGTACTTC
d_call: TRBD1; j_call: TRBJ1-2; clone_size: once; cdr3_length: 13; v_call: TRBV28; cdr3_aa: CASSPSTGGGYTF; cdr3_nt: TGTGCCAGCAGTCCATCGACAGGGGGTGGCTACACCTTC
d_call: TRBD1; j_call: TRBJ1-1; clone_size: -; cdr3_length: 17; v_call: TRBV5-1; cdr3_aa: CASSQSATGALNTEAFF; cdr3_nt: TGCGCCAGCAGCCAATCCGCGACAGGGGCGTTGAACACTGAAGCTTTCTTT
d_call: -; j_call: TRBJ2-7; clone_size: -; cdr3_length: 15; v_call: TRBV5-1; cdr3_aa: CASSLGGVNSYEQYF; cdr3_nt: TGCGCCAGCAGCTTAGGAGGGGTCAACTCCTACGAGCAGTACTTC
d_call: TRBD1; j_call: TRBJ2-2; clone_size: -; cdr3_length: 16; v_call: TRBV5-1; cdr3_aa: CASSTGTGGWTGELFF; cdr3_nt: TGCGCCAGCAGCACCGGGACAGGGGGCTGGACCGGGGAGCTGTTTTTT
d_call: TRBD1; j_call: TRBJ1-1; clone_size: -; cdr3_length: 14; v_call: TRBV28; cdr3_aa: CASTRTGGNTEAFF; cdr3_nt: TGTGCCAGCACCAGGACAGGGGGAAACACTGAAGCTTTCTTT
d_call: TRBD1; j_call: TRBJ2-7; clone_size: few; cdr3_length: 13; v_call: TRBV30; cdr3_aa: CAWSVLGQGEQYF; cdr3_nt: TGTGCCTGGAGTGTACTTGGACAGGGCGAGCAGTACTTC
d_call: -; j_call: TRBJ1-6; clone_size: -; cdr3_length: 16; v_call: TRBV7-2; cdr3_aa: CASSLGIGLRDSPLHF; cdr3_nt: TGTGCCAGCAGCTTAGGGATAGGTCTTCGGGATTCACCCCTCCACTTT
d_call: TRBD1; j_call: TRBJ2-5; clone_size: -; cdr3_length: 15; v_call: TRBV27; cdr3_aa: CASSRAGTGVETQYF; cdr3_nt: TGTGCCAGCAGTCGAGCCGGGACAGGGGTTGAGACCCAGTACTTC
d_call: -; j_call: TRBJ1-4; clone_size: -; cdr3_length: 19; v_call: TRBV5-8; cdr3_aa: CASRAWQGKIGATNEKLFF; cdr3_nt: TGTGCCAGCAGGGCTTGGCAGGGGAAGATCGGTGCAACTAATGAAAAACTGTTTTTT
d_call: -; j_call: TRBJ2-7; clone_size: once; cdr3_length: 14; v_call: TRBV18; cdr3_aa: CASSRSQALVEQYF; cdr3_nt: TGTGCCAGCTCAAGATCTCAGGCGTTGGTCGAGCAGTACTTC
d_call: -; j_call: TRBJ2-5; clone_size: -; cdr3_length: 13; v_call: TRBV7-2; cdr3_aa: CASSWTDRETQYF; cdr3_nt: TGTGCCAGCAGCTGGACAGACAGGGAGACCCAGTACTTC
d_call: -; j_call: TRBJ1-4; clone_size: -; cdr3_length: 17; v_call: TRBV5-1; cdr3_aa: CASSWANTTGGNEKLFF; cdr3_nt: TGCGCCAGCAGCTGGGCAAACACCACAGGAGGGAATGAAAAACTGTTTTTT
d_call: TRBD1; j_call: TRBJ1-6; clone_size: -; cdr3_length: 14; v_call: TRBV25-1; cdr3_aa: CASSQGADNSPLHF; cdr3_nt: TGTGCCAGCAGCCAGGGGGCGGATAATTCACCCCTCCACTTT
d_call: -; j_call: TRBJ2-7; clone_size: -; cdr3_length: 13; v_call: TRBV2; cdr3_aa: CASSIRVSYEQYF; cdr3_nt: TGTGCCAGCAGTATAAGAGTCTCCTACGAGCAGTACTTC
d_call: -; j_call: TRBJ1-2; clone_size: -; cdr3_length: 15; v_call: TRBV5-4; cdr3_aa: CASSLVDSRNYGYTF; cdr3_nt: TGTGCCAGCAGCTTGGTGGACAGTCGTAACTATGGCTACACCTTC
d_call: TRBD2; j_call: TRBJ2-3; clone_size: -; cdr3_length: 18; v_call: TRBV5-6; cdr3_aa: CASSRTSGGSRVTDTQYF; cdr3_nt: TGTGCCAGCAGCCGGACTAGCGGGGGTAGTCGGGTCACAGATACGCAGTATTTT
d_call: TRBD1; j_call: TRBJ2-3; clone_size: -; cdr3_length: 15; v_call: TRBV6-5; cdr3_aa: CASGIRDRGSDTQYF; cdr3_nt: TGTGCCAGCGGAATCCGGGACAGGGGGTCAGATACGCAGTATTTT
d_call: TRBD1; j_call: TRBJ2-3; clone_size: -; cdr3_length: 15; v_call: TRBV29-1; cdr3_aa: CSVAGGQDSTDTQYF; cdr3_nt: TGCAGCGTAGCCGGAGGACAGGACAGCACAGATACGCAGTATTTT
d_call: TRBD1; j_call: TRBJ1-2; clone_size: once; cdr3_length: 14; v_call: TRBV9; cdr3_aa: CASSVDGTGYGYTF; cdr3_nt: TGTGCCAGCAGCGTAGACGGGACAGGGTATGGCTACACCTTC
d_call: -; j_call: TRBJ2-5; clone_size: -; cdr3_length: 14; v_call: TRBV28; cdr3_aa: CASRRPAAPGTQYF; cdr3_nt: TGTGCCAGCAGGAGACCGGCCGCCCCGGGGACCCAGTACTTC
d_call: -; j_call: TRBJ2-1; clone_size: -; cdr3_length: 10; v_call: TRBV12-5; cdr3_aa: CASPAGEQFF; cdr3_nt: TGTGCTAGTCCGGCGGGTGAGCAGTTCTTC
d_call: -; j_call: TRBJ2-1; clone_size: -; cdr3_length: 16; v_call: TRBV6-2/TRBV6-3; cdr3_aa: CASSPSGGAGFDEQFF; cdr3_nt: TGTGCCAGCAGTCCATCCGGCGGGGCCGGTTTCGATGAGCAGTTCTTC
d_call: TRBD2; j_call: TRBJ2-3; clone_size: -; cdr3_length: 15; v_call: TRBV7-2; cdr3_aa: CASSPRRGGTDTQYF; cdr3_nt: TGTGCCAGCAGCCCCCGGCGGGGGGGCACAGATACGCAGTATTTT
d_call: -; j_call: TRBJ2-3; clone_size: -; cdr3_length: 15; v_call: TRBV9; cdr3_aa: CASSSQQGWTDTQYF; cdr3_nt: TGTGCCAGCAGCTCCCAACAGGGATGGACAGATACGCAGTATTTT
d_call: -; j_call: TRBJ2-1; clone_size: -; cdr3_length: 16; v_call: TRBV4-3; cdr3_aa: CASSQGLARRYNEQFF; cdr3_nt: TGCGCCAGCAGCCAAGGGCTAGCGCGCCGGTACAATGAGCAGTTCTTC
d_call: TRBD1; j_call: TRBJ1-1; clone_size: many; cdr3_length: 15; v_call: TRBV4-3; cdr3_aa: CASSQGGDSQKGAFF; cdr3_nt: TGCGCCAGCAGCCAAGGAGGGGACAGTCAAAAGGGAGCTTTCTTT
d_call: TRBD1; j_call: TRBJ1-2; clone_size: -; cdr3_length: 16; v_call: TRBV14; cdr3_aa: CASSQGTGGAGYGYTF; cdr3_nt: TGTGCCAGCAGCCAAGGAACAGGGGGCGCGGGATATGGCTACACCTTC